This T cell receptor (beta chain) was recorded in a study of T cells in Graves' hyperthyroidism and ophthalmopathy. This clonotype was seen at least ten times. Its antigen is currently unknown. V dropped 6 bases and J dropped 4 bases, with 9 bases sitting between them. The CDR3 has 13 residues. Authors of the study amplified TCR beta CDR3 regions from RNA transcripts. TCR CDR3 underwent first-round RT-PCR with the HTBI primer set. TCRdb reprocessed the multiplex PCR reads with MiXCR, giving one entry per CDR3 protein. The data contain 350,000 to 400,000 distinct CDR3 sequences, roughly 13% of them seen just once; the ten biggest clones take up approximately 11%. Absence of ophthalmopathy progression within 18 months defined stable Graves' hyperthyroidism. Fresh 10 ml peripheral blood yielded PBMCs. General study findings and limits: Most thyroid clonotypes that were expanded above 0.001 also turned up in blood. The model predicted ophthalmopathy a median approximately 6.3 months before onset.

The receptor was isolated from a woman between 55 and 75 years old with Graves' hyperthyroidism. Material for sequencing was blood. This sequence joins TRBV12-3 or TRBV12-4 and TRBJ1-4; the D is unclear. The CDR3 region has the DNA TGTGCCAGCAGAGGAGCAGTTAATGAAAAACTGTTTTTT. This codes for CASRGAVNEKLFF.